One sample yielded the 21 T cell receptor beta chains listed below, sequenced in a study of TIL therapy for anti-PD-1-resistant metastatic lung cancer. The immunoSEQ assay was v3. Data came from immunoSEQ multiplex PCR; TCRdb stores just in-frame clones and leaves some out. The data contain 50,000 to 70,000 clones, 69% of them singletons. Time point described: pre-treatment sample, taken before nivolumab and TIL therapy. The sequenced sample was blood, obtained at baseline. Receptors were obtained from a person between 30 and 80 years old with non-small cell lung cancer.

The chain joins TRBV5-6 to TRBJ2-5, with unresolved D. The germline gives CDR1 SGHDT, CDR2 YYEEEE. The ends were cut back, 2 bases at V and 4 bases at J, with 12 bases in the middle. The CDR3 is 14 residues long. CDR3 loop: CASSFLLSRETQYF. Here the CDR3 DNA reads TGTGCCAGCAGCTTCTTACTCTCCCGAGAGACCCAGTACTTC.

This chain links TRBV19 with TRBJ2-5; possible D gene TRBD2, 5 bases. Germline values: CDR1 LNHDA, CDR2 SQIVND (reference sequence). Trimming left V 6 bases short and J 5 bases short, with 13 bases between. The CDR3 runs to 13 residues. The CDR3 nucleotides are TGTGCCAGTAGCATGGGGAGCCGGGAGACCCAGTACTTC. Its translation: CASSMGSRETQYF.

The chain couples TRBV5-1 to TRBJ1-2; no clear D gene. Germline lookup yields CDR1 SGHRS and CDR2 YFSETQ. V was clipped by 4 bases and J by 2 bases, with 15 bases between them. The CDR3 has 15 amino acids. CDR3 amino acids: CASSPGINTNYGYTF. CDR3 DNA: TGCGCCAGCAGCCCGGGAATCAACACCAACTATGGCTACACCTTC.

J is TRBJ1-5 and V is TRBV28, with a possible D match to TRBD1 (5 bases). V lost 8 bases and J lost 2, with 19 bases in between. CDR3 length equals 16 residues. Germline values: CDR1 MDHEN, CDR2 SYDVKM. CDR3 nucleotides: TGTGCCAGCCGCTCCGGTAGGCAGGGCCGCAATCAGCCCCAGCATTTT. This gives the protein CASRSGRQGRNQPQHF. The full variable domain, rest sourced from reference TRBV28 and TRBJ1-5, is DVKVTQSSRYLVKRTGEKVFLECVQDMDHENMFWYRQDPGLGLRLIYFSYDVKMKEKGDIPEGYSVSREKKERFSLILESASTNQTSMYLCASRSGRQGRNQPQHFGDGTRLSIL.

This sequence joins TRBV5-6 and TRBJ1-3, with a tentative D call TRBD1 (6 bases). The CDR3 sequence is 13 residues long. From germline, CDR1 is SGHDT and CDR2 YYEEEE. Trimming took 1 base from V and 8 from J, leaving 10 bases between them. The CDR3 bases are TGTGCCAGCAGCTTGAGCCAGGGGCACACCATATATTTT. Its protein is CASSLSQGHTIYF.

This sequence joins TRBV7-2 and TRBJ2-7; the D is unclear. V lost 1 base and J lost 0, with 4 bases in between. Germline V gene lookup returns CDR1 SGHTA and CDR2 FQGNSA. The CDR3 totals 13 residues. CDR3 in DNA: TGTGCCAGCAGCTTAGGGATCTCCTACGAGCAGTACTTC. It is translated as CASSLGISYEQYF.

The gene calls are TRBV2 and TRBJ2-5; 9 bases align to TRBD2. This CDR3 has 14 amino acids. Germline CDR1 is SNHLY and CDR2 is FYNNEI. Germline trimming cut 3 bases from V and 5 bases from J; bases unmatched to any gene: 4. In DNA form, the CDR3 reads TGTGCCAGCAGTGACTTAGCGGGGGTTGAGACCCAGTACTTC. Protein product: CASSDLAGVETQYF.

The chain employs TRBV5-4 and TRBJ2-1; 12 positions agree with TRBD2. After removal of 4 bases from V and 6 bases from J, the junction contained 8 bases not matched to a gene. This CDR3 contains 16 residues. Per germline, CDR1 SGHNT and CDR2 YYREEE (reference sequence). CDR3 sequence (DNA): TGTGCCAGCAGCCCCCTTCCTAGCGGGGGGGCCAATGAGCAGTTCTTC. Amino acid sequence: CASSPLPSGGANEQFF.

This clone occurred a few times. V and J are TRBV19 and TRBJ1-2, with D possibly TRBD1 on 6 matching bases. The V gene's germline CDR1 is LNHDA and CDR2 SQIVND (reference sequence). CDR3 length: 13 amino acids. V shed 7 bases and J shed 2 bases, with 11 bases lying between them. CDR3: CASNNRENYGYTF. The CDR3 bases are TGTGCCAGTAATAACAGGGAAAACTATGGCTACACCTTC.

V gene TRBV27 combines with J gene TRBJ1-3, with D perhaps matching TRBD1 (6 bases). In germline, CDR1 is MNHEY, CDR2 SMNVEV (reference sequence). Trimming cost V 3 bases and J 0 bases, with 9 bases left between them. The CDR3 has 15 residues. DNA for the CDR3: TGTGCCAGCAGTTTTACAGGGAGCTCTGGAAACACCATATATTTT. The encoded protein is CASSFTGSSGNTIYF.

In this sample, this clone turned up once. The chain has TRBV19 and TRBJ2-1, with 9 bases lining up with TRBD2. CDR3 length equals 18 residues. V lost 0 bases, J lost 1 base, and 7 bases stayed unmatched. The germline gives CDR1 LNHDA, CDR2 SQIVND (reference sequence). In DNA form, the CDR3 reads TGTGCCAGTAGTATAGATCGGTTAGCGGGAGTTTCCTACAATGAGCAGTTCTTC. Translated: CASSIDRLAGVSYNEQFF.

The chain combines TRBV2 with TRBJ2-7; D may be TRBD1 (6 bases). Per germline, CDR1 SNHLY and CDR2 FYNNEI. This CDR3 comprises 16 residues. V was shortened by 2 bases and J by 0 bases, with 14 bases between the two germline ends. CDR3 loop: CASSERAGAFSYEQYF. CDR3 sequence (DNA): TGTGCCAGCAGTGAAAGGGCAGGGGCCTTCTCCTACGAGCAGTACTTC.

There are a few counts of this clone. The rearrangement links TRBV18 to TRBJ2-7; a weak D match, TRBD2 (6 bases). There are 13 residues in the CDR3. CDR1 and CDR2 from the germline V gene are KGHSH and LQKENI. Trimming removed 1 base at V and 3 bases at J, with 7 bases between. CDR3 DNA sequence: TGTGCCAGCTCACCACTGGGAGGCTACGAGCAGTACTTC. The encoded protein is CASSPLGGYEQYF. The full variable domain, its missing parts supplied by reference TRBV18 and TRBJ2-7, is NAGVMQNPRHLVRRRGQEARLRCSPMKGHSHVYWYRQLPEEGLKFMVYLQKENIIDESGMPKERFSAEFPKEGPSILRIQQVVRGDSAAYFCASSPLGGYEQYFGPGTRLTVT.

By share of the sample, this clone is medium-sized (0.01 to 0.1%). The rearrangement links TRBV2 to TRBJ1-1, with D tentatively TRBD1 (6 bases). Germline CDR1 SNHLY, CDR2 FYNNEI. This CDR3 has 17 amino acids. Trimming cost V 4 bases and J 0 bases, with 18 bases left between them. CDR3 bases: TGTGCCAGCAGTGGACAGGCGTTTTCATCGATGAACACTGAAGCTTTCTTT. It encodes CASSGQAFSSMNTEAFF.

The chain couples TRBV11-3 to TRBJ2-3; tentatively, D is TRBD1 or TRBD2 (5 bases each). Trimming left V 5 bases short and J 2 bases short, with 14 bases between. Germline CDR1 is SGHNT and CDR2 is YENEEA. CDR3 length: 15 amino acids. CDR3 protein: CASSNQGRDTDTQYF. Here the CDR3 DNA reads TGTGCCAGCAGCAATCAGGGTCGGGACACAGATACGCAGTATTTT. Supplemented by reference TRBV11-3 and TRBJ2-3, the full variable domain reads EAGVVQSPRYKIIEKKQPVAFWCNPISGHNTLYWYLQNLGQGPELLIRYENEEAVDDSQLPKDRFSAERLKGVDSTLKIQPAELGDSAVYLCASSNQGRDTDTQYFGPGTRLTVL.

By share, this clone counts as medium-sized. This chain uses TRBV5-5 with TRBJ2-5; D gene uncertain. Per germline, CDR1 SGHKS and CDR2 YYEKEE (reference sequence). The V gene lost 1 base and the J gene lost 3 bases, with 13 bases spanning the gap. This CDR3 contains 15 residues. The CDR3 sequence is CASSLRRGGEETQYF. The CDR3 DNA follows: TGTGCCAGCAGCTTGCGTAGAGGCGGTGAAGAGACCCAGTACTTC.

This clone has more than one count but fewer than ten. The chain has TRBV6-1 and TRBJ1-2; tentative D call: TRBD1 (6 bases). From germline, CDR1 is MNHNS and CDR2 SASEGT. V lost 5 bases and J lost 5, with 18 bases in between. This CDR3 is 15 amino acids long. The CDR3, as DNA: TGTGCCAGCAGTCCGACAGGTATTGGGTGGTATGGCTACACCTTC. Translated, it gives CASSPTGIGWYGYTF.

The chain recombines TRBV6-6 with TRBJ1-5, with 7 bases identical to TRBD1. This CDR3 is 12 amino acids long. Germline CDR1 reads MNHNY; CDR2 reads SVGAGI (reference sequence). With V trimmed by 5 bases and J by 6 bases, 1 base remained unmatched. CDR3 loop: CASSRQGQPQHF. For the CDR3, the DNA is TGTGCCAGCAGTCGACAGGGTCAGCCCCAGCATTTT.

The chain joins TRBV4-1 to TRBJ2-3; the match to TRBD2 covers 12 bases. CDR1 is MGHRA, CDR2 YSYEKL, per germline. V was clipped by 0 bases and J by 4 bases; unmatched bases: 11. This CDR3 contains 19 residues. The CDR3, as DNA: TGCGCCAGCAGCCAAGATCTGCTAGCGGGGGGGCTTCCCGCAGATACGCAGTATTTT. Residues: CASSQDLLAGGLPADTQYF.

The gene calls are TRBV4-2 and TRBJ2-1; 14 positions agree with TRBD2. In germline, CDR1 is LGHNA, CDR2 YNFKEQ. J gave up 3 bases and V 0 bases, and 1 base lay outside the gene matches. The CDR3 length is 17 residues. The CDR3 reads CASSQDGTSGSYNEQFF. CDR3 bases: TGTGCCAGCAGCCAAGATGGGACTAGCGGGAGCTACAATGAGCAGTTCTTC.

The rearrangement links TRBV5-4 to TRBJ2-3, with a weak D call TRBD1 (8 bases). The length of the CDR3 is 14 residues. Trimming took 5 bases from V and 6 from J, leaving 16 bases between them. The V gene's germline CDR1 is SGHNT and CDR2 YYREEE (reference sequence). CDR3 region: CASSSTGGADTQYF. The CDR3 region has the DNA TGTGCCAGCAGTTCTACAGGGGGGGCCGATACGCAGTATTTT. Full variable domain (rest looked up from reference TRBV5-4 and TRBJ2-3): ETGVTQSPTHLIKTRGQQVTLRCSSQSGHNTVSWYQQALGQGPQFIFQYYREEENGRGNFPPRFSGLQFPNYSSELNVNALELDDSALYLCASSSTGGADTQYFGPGTRLTVL.